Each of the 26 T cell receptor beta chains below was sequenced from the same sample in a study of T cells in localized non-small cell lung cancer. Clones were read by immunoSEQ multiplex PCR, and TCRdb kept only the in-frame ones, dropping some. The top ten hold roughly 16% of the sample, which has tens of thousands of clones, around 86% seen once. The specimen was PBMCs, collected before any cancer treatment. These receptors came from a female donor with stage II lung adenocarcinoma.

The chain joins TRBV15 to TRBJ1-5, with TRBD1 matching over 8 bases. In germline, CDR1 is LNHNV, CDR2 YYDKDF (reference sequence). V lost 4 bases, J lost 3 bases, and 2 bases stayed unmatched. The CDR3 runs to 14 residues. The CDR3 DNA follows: TGTGCCACCAGCACAGGGGGCCTCAATCAGCCCCAGCATTTT. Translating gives CATSTGGLNQPQHF. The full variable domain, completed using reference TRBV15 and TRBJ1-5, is DAMVIQNPRYQVTQFGKPVTLSCSQTLNHNVMYWYQQKSSQAPKLLFHYYDKDFNNEADTPDNFQSRRPNTSFCFLDIRSPGLGDTAMYLCATSTGGLNQPQHFGDGTRLSIL.

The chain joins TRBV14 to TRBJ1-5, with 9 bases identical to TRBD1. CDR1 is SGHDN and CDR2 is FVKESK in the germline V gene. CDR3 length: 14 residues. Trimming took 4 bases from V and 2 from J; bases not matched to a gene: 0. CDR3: CASSRTGGNQPQHF. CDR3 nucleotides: TGTGCCAGCAGCCGGACAGGGGGCAATCAGCCCCAGCATTTT.

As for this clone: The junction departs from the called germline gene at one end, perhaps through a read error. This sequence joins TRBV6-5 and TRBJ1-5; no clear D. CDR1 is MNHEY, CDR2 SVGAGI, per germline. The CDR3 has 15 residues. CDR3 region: CAGSYSPASNQPQHF. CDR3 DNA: TGTGCCGGCAGTTACTCGCCAGCCAGCAATCAGCCCCAGCATTTT.

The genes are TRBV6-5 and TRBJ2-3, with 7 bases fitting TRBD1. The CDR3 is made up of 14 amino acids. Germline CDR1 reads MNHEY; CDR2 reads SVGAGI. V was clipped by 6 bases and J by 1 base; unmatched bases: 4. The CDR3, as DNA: TGTGCCAGCAGAGACAGGGTCGGCACAGATACGCAGTATTTT. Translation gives CASRDRVGTDTQYF.

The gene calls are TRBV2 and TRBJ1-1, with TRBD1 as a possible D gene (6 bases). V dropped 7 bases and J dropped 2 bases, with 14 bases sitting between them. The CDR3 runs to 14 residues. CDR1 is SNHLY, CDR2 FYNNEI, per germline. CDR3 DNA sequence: TGTGCCAGCAACAGGGCAGGGCCTAACACTGAAGCTTTCTTT. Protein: CASNRAGPNTEAFF.

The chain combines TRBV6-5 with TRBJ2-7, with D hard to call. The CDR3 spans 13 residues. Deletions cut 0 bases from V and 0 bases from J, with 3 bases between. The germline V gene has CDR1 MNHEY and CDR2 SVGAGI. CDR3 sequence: CASSYSGSYEQYF. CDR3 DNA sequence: TGTGCCAGCAGTTACTCGGGCTCCTACGAGCAGTACTTC.

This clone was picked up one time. The CDR3 DNA reads TGCGCCAGCAGCTTGGGCCCTAGGACAGGGTCCTACGAGCAGTACTTC. Its translation: CASSLGPRTGSYEQYF. The V and J genes are TRBV5-1 and TRBJ2-7, with TRBD1 matching over 8 bases. Per germline, CDR1 SGHRS and CDR2 YFSETQ. The CDR3 loop spans 16 amino acids. V shed 0 bases, J shed 1 base, and the junction held 6 bases outside the gene matches.

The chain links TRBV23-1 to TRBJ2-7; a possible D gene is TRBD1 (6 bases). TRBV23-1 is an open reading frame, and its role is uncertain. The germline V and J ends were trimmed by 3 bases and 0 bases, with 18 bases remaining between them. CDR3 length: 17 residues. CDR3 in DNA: TGCGCCAGCAGTCACAGGACAGAGGTCCTCAGCTCCTACGAGCAGTACTTC. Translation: CASSHRTEVLSSYEQYF.

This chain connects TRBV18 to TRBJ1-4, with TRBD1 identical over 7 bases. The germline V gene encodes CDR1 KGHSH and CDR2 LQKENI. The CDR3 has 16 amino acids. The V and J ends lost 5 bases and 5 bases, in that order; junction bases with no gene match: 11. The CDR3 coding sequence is TGTGCCAGCTCATCTACCCGACAGGGCCTAAATGAAAAACTGTTTTTT. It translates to CASSSTRQGLNEKLFF.

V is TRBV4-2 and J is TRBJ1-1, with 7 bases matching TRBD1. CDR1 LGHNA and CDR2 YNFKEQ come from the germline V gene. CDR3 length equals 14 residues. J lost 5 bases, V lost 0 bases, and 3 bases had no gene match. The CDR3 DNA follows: TGTGCCAGCAGCCAAGAGAGGGGGCGAACTGAAGCTTTCTTT. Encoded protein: CASSQERGRTEAFF.

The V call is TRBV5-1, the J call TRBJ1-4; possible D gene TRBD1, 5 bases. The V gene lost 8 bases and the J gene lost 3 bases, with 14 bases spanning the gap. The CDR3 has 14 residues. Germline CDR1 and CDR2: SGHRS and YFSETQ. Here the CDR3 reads CASTTGTPNEKLFF. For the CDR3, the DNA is TGCGCCAGTACTACGGGGACTCCTAATGAAAAACTGTTTTTT.

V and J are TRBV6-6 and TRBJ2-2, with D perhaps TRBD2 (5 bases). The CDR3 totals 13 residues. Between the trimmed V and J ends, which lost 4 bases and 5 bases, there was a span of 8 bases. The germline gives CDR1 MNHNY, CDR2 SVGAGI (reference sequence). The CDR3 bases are TGTGCCAGCAGTTCTCGGGAAACCGGGGAGCTGTTTTTT. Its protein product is CASSSRETGELFF.

This chain's CDR3 is CASSLAGEGEQYF. Here the CDR3 DNA reads TGTGCCAGCTCCCTTGCCGGGGAAGGCGAGCAGTACTTC. The gene calls are TRBV18 and TRBJ2-7; D is possibly TRBD2 (5 bases). The CDR3 extends over 13 amino acids. V lost 6 bases to trimming and J lost 6 bases, with 15 bases between them. Germline CDR1 reads KGHSH; CDR2 reads LQKENI. Filled out from reference TRBV18 and TRBJ2-7, the complete variable domain reads NAGVMQNPRHLVRRRGQEARLRCSPMKGHSHVYWYRQLPEEGLKFMVYLQKENIIDESGMPKERFSAEFPKEGPSILRIQQVVRGDSAAYFCASSLAGEGEQYFGPGTRLTVT.

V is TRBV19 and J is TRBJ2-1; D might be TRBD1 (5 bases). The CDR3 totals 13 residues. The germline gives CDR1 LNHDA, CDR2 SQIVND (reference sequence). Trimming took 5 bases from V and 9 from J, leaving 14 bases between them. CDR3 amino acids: CASSGQGSGEQFF. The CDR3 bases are TGTGCCAGTAGTGGGCAGGGCAGTGGTGAGCAGTTCTTC.

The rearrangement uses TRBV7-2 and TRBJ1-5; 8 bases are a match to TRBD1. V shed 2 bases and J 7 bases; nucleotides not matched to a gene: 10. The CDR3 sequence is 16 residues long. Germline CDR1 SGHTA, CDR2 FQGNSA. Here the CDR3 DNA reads TGTGCCAGCAGCTTAATGGGCAGGGGGCTGGGGCAGCCCCAGCATTTT. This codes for CASSLMGRGLGQPQHF.

The CDR3 here is CASNGTPYGYTF. The CDR3, as DNA: TGTGCCAGCAACGGGACACCTTATGGCTACACCTTC. This chain links TRBV2 with TRBJ1-2, with TRBD1 as a possible D gene (6 bases). Trimming removed 7 bases from V and 5 bases from J, with 11 bases in between. Germline V gene data show CDR1 as SNHLY and CDR2 as FYNNEI. CDR3 size: 12 residues.

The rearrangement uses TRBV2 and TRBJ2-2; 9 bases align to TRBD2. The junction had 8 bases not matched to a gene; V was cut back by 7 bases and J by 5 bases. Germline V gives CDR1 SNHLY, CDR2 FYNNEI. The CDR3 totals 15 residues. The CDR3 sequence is CASKRGAQSTGELFF. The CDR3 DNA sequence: TGTGCCAGCAAGCGGGGGGCGCAGTCAACCGGGGAGCTGTTTTTT.

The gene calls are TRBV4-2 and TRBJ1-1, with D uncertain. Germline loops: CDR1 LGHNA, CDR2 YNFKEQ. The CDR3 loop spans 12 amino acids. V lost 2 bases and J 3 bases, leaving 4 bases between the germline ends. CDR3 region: CASSQLDTEAFF. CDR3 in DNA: TGTGCCAGCAGCCAATTAGACACTGAAGCTTTCTTT.

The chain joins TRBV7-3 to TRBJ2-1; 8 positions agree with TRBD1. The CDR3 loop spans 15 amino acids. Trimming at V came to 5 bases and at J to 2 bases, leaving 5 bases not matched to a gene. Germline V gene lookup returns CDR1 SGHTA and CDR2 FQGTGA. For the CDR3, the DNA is TGTGCCAGCAGCCTCGCGACAGGGGCCTACAATGAGCAGTTCTTC. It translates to CASSLATGAYNEQFF. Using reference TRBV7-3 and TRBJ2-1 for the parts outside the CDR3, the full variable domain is GAGVSQTPSNKVTEKGKYVELRCDPISGHTALYWYRQSLGQGPEFLIYFQGTGAADDSGLPNDRFFAVRPEGSVSTLKIQRTERGDSAVYLCASSLATGAYNEQFFGPGTRLTVL.

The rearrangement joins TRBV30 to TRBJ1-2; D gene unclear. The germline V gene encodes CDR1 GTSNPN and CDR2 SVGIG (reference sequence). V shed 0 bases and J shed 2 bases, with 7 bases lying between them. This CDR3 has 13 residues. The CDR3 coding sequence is TGTGCCTGGAGTGTTGTCTCCAACTATGGCTACACCTTC. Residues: CAWSVVSNYGYTF.

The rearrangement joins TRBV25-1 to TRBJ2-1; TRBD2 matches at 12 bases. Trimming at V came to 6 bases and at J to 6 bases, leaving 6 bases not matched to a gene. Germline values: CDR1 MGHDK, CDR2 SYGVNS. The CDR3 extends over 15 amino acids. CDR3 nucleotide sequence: TGTGCCAGCAGCGTTCGGACTAGCGGGGCCAATGAGCAGTTCTTC. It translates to CASSVRTSGANEQFF.

CDR3 residues: CASSETGSEAFF. DNA of the CDR3: TGCGCCAGCAGCGAAACAGGGTCTGAAGCTTTCTTT. V and J are TRBV5-1 and TRBJ1-1; weak D call: TRBD1 (6 bases). Germline V gene sequence: CDR1 SGHRS, CDR2 YFSETQ. This CDR3 comprises 12 residues. The V end was cut by 4 bases, the J end by 6 bases, with 10 bases between. Filled out from reference TRBV5-1 and TRBJ1-1, the complete variable domain reads KAGVTQTPRYLIKTRGQQVTLSCSPISGHRSVSWYQQTPGQGLQFLFEYFSETQRNKGNFPGRFSGRQFSNSRSEMNVSTLELGDSALYLCASSETGSEAFFGQGTRLTVV.

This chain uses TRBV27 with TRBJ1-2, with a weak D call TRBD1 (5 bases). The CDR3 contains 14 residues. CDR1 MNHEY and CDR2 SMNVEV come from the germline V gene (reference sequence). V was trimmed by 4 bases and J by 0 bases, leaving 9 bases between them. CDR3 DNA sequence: TGTGCCAGCAGTTCGGGACGGACTAACTATGGCTACACCTTC. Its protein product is CASSSGRTNYGYTF.

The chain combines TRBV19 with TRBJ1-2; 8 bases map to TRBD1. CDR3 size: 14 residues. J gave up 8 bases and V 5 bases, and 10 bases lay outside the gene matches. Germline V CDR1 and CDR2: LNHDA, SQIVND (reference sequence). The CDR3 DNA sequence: TGTGCCAGTAGTCATCCGGGACAGGCTCGGGGCTACACCTTC. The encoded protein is CASSHPGQARGYTF.

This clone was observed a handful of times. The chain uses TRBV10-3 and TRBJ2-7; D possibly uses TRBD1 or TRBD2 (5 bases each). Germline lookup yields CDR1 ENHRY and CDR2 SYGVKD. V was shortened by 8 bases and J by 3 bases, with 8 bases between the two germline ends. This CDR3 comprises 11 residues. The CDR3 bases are TGTGCCATCGGGACCTTCTACGAGCAGTACTTC. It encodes CAIGTFYEQYF.

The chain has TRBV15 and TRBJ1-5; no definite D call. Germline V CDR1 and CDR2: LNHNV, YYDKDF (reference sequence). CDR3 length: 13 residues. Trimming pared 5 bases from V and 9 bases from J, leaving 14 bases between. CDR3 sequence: CATSDEIQRPQHF. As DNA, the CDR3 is TGTGCCACCAGCGACGAGATCCAGCGGCCCCAGCATTTT.